The sequence of this TCR beta chain was determined in a study of T cell responses to AZD1222 COVID-19 vaccine. V lost 1 base and J lost 0, with 16 bases in between. This CDR3 comprises 19 residues. Germline assignment: CDR1 KGHSH and CDR2 LQKENI. The protocol was immunoSEQ multiplex PCR, while the TCRdb copy is restricted to in-frame clones and leaves out a portion. The sample records about 130,000 clones, more than 75% being singletons. Findings and caveats of the study: Repertoire sampling was restricted to post-peak T cell response timepoints. The study reported that nearly half of spike-specific TCRs target unmutated variant regions.

A word on this clone: Its antigen remains unknown.

This chain links TRBV18 with TRBJ2-6; D might be TRBD1 (6 bases). The specimen was peripheral blood, collected 28 days after the second AZD1222 dose. This TCR was recovered from an adult who received the AZD1222 COVID-19 vaccine. DNA for the CDR3: TGTGCCAGCTCACCACTCGGGACAAAGGGGAGCTCTGGGGCCAACGTCCTGACTTTC. This sequence encodes CASSPLGTKGSSGANVLTF.